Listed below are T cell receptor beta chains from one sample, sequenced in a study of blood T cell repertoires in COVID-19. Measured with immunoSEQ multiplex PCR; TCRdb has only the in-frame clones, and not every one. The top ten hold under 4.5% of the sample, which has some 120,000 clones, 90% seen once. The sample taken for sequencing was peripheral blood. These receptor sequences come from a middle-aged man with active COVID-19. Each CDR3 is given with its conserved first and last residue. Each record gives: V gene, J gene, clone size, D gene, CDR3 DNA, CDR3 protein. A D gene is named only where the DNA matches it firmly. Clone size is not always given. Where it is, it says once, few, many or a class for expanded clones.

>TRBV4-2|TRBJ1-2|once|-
TGTGCCAGCAGCCAGGGCGGGGGTCCTGATGGCTACACCTTC
CASSQGGGPDGYTF
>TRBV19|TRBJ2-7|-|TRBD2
TGTGCCAGTAGTACCTTGGCGGGGGGCTACGAGCAGTACTTC
CASSTLAGGYEQYF
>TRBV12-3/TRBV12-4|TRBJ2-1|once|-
TGTGCCAGCAGTTACAGGACAGTTCTGTTCTTC
CASSYRTVLFF
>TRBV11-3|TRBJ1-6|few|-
TGTGCCAGCAGCTTATATGAGGATTCACCCCTCCACTTT
CASSLYEDSPLHF
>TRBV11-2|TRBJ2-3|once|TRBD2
TGTGCCAGCAGCTACCTCTCGGGACTAGGCACAGATACGCAGTATTTT
CASSYLSGLGTDTQYF
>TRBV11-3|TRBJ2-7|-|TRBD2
TGTGCCAGCAGCCCCTCAGCGGGGGGGCGGTACGAGCAGTACTTC
CASSPSAGGRYEQYF
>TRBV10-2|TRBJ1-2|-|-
TGCGCCAGCAGTAGCATTGCGTCCTATGGCTACACCTTC
CASSSIASYGYTF
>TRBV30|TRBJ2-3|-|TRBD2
TGTGCCTGCGGGACTAGCGGGGCAGATACGCAGTATTTT
CACGTSGADTQYF
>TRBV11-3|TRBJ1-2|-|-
TGTGCCAGCAGCCAACGGGGGGGCGCTGGCTACACCTTC
CASSQRGGAGYTF
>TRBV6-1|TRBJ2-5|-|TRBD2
TGTGCCAGCAGTGACCTCAACCATCGGGGGGAGGCCCAGTACTTC
CASSDLNHRGEAQYF
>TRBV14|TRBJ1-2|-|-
TGTGCCAGCAGCCAATATCGGGGGGCCGCCCCGAGTGGCTATGGCTACACCTTC
CASSQYRGAAPSGYGYTF
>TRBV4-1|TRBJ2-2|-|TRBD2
TGCGCTAGCAGCCCGCGACTAGCGGGAGGGCCGGTTCCCGGGGAGCTGTTTTTT
CASSPRLAGGPVPGELFF
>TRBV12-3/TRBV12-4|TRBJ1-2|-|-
TGTGCCAGCAGGACACAGGGAACCTATGGCTACACCTTC
CASRTQGTYGYTF
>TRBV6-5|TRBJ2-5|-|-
TGTGCCAGCATAGGCGATAGGGGTGAGACCCAGTACTTC
CASIGDRGETQYF
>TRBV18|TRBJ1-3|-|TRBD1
TGTGCCAGCTCATCGGGACAGTACAACTCTGGAAACACCATATATTTT
CASSSGQYNSGNTIYF
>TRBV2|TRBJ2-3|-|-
TGTGCCAGCAGTTTATTGCTCGGAGGGGGCACAGATACGCAGTATTTT
CASSLLLGGGTDTQYF
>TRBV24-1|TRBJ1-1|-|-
TGTGCCACCAGTGATATACAAACTGAAGCTTTCTTT
CATSDIQTEAFF
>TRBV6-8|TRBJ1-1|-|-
TGTGCCAGCAGTCCAGAACCCAGGTATTACAGGGTGACGGTAAGGGACACTGAAGCTTTCTTT
CASSPEPRYYRVTVRDTEAFF
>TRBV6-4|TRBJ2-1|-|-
TGTGCCAGCAGTGACGGAAACAGATACAATGAGCAGTTCTTC
CASSDGNRYNEQFF
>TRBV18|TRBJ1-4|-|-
TGTGCCAGCTCACCGGGGCCTGCAACTAATGAAAAACTGTTTTTT
CASSPGPATNEKLFF
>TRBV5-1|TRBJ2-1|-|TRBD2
TGCGCCAGCAGCGTAGCGGGGGGCTCCTACAATGAGCAGTTCTTC
CASSVAGGSYNEQFF
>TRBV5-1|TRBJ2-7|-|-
TGCGCCAGCAGCATGGGCCCGGGTCCTAGCTCCTACGAGCAGTACTTC
CASSMGPGPSSYEQYF
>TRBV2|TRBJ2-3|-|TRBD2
TGTGCCAGCAGCGCTATTAGCGGGGGGGGACCCGATACGCAGTATTTT
CASSAISGGGPDTQYF
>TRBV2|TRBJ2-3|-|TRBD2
TGTGCCAGCAGTGCTTTAGCGGGGGGAATCTCAGATACGCAGTATTTT
CASSALAGGISDTQYF
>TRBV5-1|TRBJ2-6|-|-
TGCGCCAGCAGCCGAGGAGATTCTGGGGCCAACGTCCTGACTTTC
CASSRGDSGANVLTF
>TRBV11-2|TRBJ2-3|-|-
TGTGCCAGCAGCGACGGGACTTCCTATAGCACAGATACGCAGTATTTT
CASSDGTSYSTDTQYF
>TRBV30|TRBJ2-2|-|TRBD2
TGTGCCTGGAACGGCGCGGGAGGCCTCCTTAAGACCGGGGAGCTGTTTTTT
CAWNGAGGLLKTGELFF
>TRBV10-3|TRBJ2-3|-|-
TGTGCCATCAGTGAGTCTCCGGAGTCCGATACGCAGTATTTT
CAISESPESDTQYF
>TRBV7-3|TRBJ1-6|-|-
TGTGCCAGCAGCTTAGGACCCTGGGGCAATTCACCCCTCCACTTT
CASSLGPWGNSPLHF
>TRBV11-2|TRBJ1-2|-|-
TGTGCCAGCAGTCAGACAGCGTCCTATGGCTACACCTTC
CASSQTASYGYTF
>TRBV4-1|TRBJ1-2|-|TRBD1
TGCGCCAGCAGCCGGGACAGGGGGGAAGGTGGCTACACCTTC
CASSRDRGEGGYTF
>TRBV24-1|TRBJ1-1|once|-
TGTGCCACCAGTGTGAGAGGACTGAGAAACACTGAAGCTTTCTTT
CATSVRGLRNTEAFF
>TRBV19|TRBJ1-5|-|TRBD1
TGTGCCAGCCGACCGGGACAGGTTAATCAGCCCCAGCATTTT
CASRPGQVNQPQHF
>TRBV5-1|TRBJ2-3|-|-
TGCGCCAGCAGCACCACTGGGACTCTTAGCACAGATACGCAGTATTTT
CASSTTGTLSTDTQYF
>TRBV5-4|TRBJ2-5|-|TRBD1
TGTGCCAGCAGCCGACAGGGGGCAAGGCAAGAGACCCAGTACTTC
CASSRQGARQETQYF
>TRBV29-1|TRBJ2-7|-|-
TGCAGCGTCCGGGACTACGAGCAGTACTTC
CSVRDYEQYF
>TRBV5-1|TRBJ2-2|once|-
TGCGCCAGCAGCGAAACTAGCACCGGGGAGCTGTTTTTT
CASSETSTGELFF
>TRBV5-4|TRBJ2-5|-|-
TGTGCCAGCAGCTTGGAACCTAGTCAGACCCAGTACTTC
CASSLEPSQTQYF
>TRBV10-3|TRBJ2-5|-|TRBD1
TGTGCCATCAGCTCCGGGACAGGGGGCGCGGAGACCCAGTACTTC
CAISSGTGGAETQYF
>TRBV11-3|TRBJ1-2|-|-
TGTGCCAGCAGCCCTAGCGGGGCCTACTATGGCTACACCTTC
CASSPSGAYYGYTF
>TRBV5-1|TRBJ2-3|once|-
TGCGCCAGCAGCTTGGAACAGGGCGCAGATACGCAGTATTTT
CASSLEQGADTQYF
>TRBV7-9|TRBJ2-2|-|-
TGTGCCAGCAGCTCCTTGGGACAATTGAACACCGGGGAGCTGTTTTTT
CASSSLGQLNTGELFF
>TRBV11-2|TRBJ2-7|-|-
TGTGCCAGCAGCTTAGATATTCGTGGCAGTTCCGTCTACGAGCAGTACTTC
CASSLDIRGSSVYEQYF
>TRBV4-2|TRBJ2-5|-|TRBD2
TGTGCCAGCAGCCAAGATCTAGCGGGGGCTCAAGAGACCCAGTACTTC
CASSQDLAGAQETQYF
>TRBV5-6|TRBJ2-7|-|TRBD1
TGTGCCAGCAGCTGGGACAGGGGGCACGAGCAGTACTTC
CASSWDRGHEQYF
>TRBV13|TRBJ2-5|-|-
TGTGCCAGCAGCTTAGGGATATCTACCGGGACTTCATTTGGGGAGACCCAGTACTTC
CASSLGISTGTSFGETQYF
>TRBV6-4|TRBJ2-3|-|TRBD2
TGTGCCAGCAGTGTTGGCGGGGGGGCGTATACGCAGTATTTT
CASSVGGGAYTQYF
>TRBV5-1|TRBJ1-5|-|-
TGCGCCAGCAGCTTGGCCCGGACAGTGTTAAATAGCAATCAGCCCCAGCATTTT
CASSLARTVLNSNQPQHF
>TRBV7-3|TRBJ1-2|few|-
TGTGCCAGCAGCTTAAATGCGGACAGCTATGGCTACACCTTC
CASSLNADSYGYTF
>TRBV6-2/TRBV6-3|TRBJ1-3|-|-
TGTGCCAGCAGTTACTTACTTTCATCCTCTGGAAACACCATATATTTT
CASSYLLSSSGNTIYF
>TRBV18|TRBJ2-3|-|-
TGTGCCAGCTCACCAAATCAGGGTGGTACAGATACGCAGTATTTT
CASSPNQGGTDTQYF
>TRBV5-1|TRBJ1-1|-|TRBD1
TGCGCCAGCAGCCACGGTCCTAGGACAGGGGATAGCACTGAAGCTTTCTTT
CASSHGPRTGDSTEAFF
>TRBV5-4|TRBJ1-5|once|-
TGTGCCAGCAGCTTGGCAGGGGTGGATCAGCCCCAGCATTTT
CASSLAGVDQPQHF